Below, 26 T cell receptor beta chains from the same sample are listed, as sequenced in a study of T cell repertoires in cytomegalovirus infection. Their target antigens are unknown. TCRdb redid the calling of the reads with MiXCR, one entry per CDR3 protein. The data show a few hundred thousand distinct CDR3 sequences, roughly 43% seen once. The sample consisted of cultured PBMCs, taken from culture after CMV antigen stimulation. The source of these receptors is a human donor in good health (CMV status not recorded). Some clones in this sample may be carry-over from other donors' samples.

The V and J genes are TRBV19 and TRBJ1-2, with a weak D call TRBD1 (5 bases). Trimming left V 3 bases short and J 1 base short, with 9 bases between. The CDR3 extends over 14 amino acids. Germline CDR1 is LNHDA and CDR2 is SQIVND (reference sequence). The CDR3 is CASSMNRINYGYTF. CDR3 DNA: TGTGCCAGTAGTATGAACAGGATTAACTATGGCTACACCTTC.

The table lists this clonotype with a few counts. The DNA of the CDR3 is TGTGCCAGCAGCGATCCCGGGCTAGCGGGGGACATTGGTACGCAGTATTTT. This encodes CASSDPGLAGDIGTQYF. V and J are TRBV3-1 and TRBJ2-3; 10 bases agree with TRBD2. Per germline, CDR1 LGHDT and CDR2 YNNKEL (reference sequence). This CDR3 spans 17 amino acids. V lost 5 bases and J lost 8; bases outside the gene matches: 16.

This clonotype came up a few times. This chain joins TRBV12-3 or TRBV12-4 and TRBJ2-7, with D hard to call. The CDR3 consists of 14 residues. Trimming took 5 bases from V and 3 from J, leaving 14 bases between them. CDR3 coding DNA: TGTGCCAGCAGTCCCCCCCCCAAGTACTACGAGCAGTACTTC. Translation gives CASSPPPKYYEQYF.

The V call is TRBV5-1, the J call TRBJ2-1; the match to TRBD1 covers 10 bases. The ends lost 7 bases at V and 7 bases at J; junction bases unmatched: 8. Germline CDR1 SGHRS, CDR2 YFSETQ. The CDR3 runs 14 residues. The CDR3 DNA reads as TGCGCCAGCGCCCGGGACAGGGGTCTGAATGAGCAGTTCTTC. It yields the protein CASARDRGLNEQFF.

This chain links TRBV6-5 with TRBJ1-5; TRBD1 might be the D (5 bases). The CDR3 has 16 amino acids. Germline V gene lookup returns CDR1 MNHEY and CDR2 SVGAGI. V lost 0 bases and J 7 bases, leaving 16 bases between the germline ends. The CDR3 here is CASSYSGVGVGQPQHF. The CDR3 nucleotides are TGTGCCAGCAGTTACTCGGGGGTTGGAGTCGGGCAGCCCCAGCATTTT.

As DNA, the CDR3 is TGTGCCAGCAGCGACCAGTTGAACACCGGGGAGCTGTTTTTT. As protein: CASSDQLNTGELFF. V and J are TRBV6-2 or TRBV6-3 and TRBJ2-2; no clear D. The V end lost 6 bases, the J end lost 1 base, and 9 bases lay between the germline ends. Germline CDR1 MNHEY, CDR2 SVGEGT. The CDR3 has 14 residues.

The chain recombines TRBV12-5 with TRBJ1-2; no clear D. Per the germline V gene, CDR1 is LGHNT and CDR2 is FRNRAP. V lost 5 bases and J lost 1, with 11 bases in between. The CDR3 sequence is 14 residues long. The DNA for the CDR3 is TGTGCTAGTGGTCCCCAGGCAGATAACTATGGCTACACCTTC. Its protein is CASGPQADNYGYTF. Full variable domain (outside the CDR3, taken from reference TRBV12-5 and TRBJ1-2): DARVTQTPRHKVTEMGQEVTMRCQPILGHNTVFWYRQTMMQGLELLAYFRNRAPLDDSGMPKDRFSAEMPDATLATLKIQPSEPRDSAVYFCASGPQADNYGYTFGSGTRLTVV.

This sequence joins TRBV7-2 and TRBJ2-7; D is unclear. This CDR3 is 14 amino acids long. Germline assignment: CDR1 SGHTA and CDR2 FQGNSA. The ends were cut back, 5 bases at V and 3 bases at J, with 14 bases in the middle. In DNA form, the CDR3 reads TGTGCCAGCAGCAGAGACGGTTCATACTACGAGCAGTACTTC. Encoded protein: CASSRDGSYYEQYF. The variable domain in full, completed from reference TRBV7-2 and TRBJ2-7, reads GAGVSQSPSNKVTEKGKDVELRCDPISGHTALYWYRQSLGQGLEFLIYFQGNSAPDKSGLPSDRFSAERTGGSVSTLTIQRTQQEDSAVYLCASSRDGSYYEQYFGPGTRLTVT.

The V gene is TRBV12-3 or TRBV12-4, the J gene TRBJ2-1; 11 nucleotides line up with TRBD1. The CDR3 contains 14 residues. V was pared by 10 bases and J by 8 bases, with 10 bases of the junction left unmatched. CDR3 in amino acids: CAIQIGTGGYEQFF. CDR3 bases: TGTGCCATCCAGATCGGGACAGGGGGGTATGAGCAGTTCTTC.

The chain joins TRBV7-6 to TRBJ2-7, with D tentatively TRBD2 (6 bases). V was trimmed by 2 bases and J by 4 bases, leaving 9 bases between them. The V gene's germline CDR1 is SGHVS and CDR2 FNYEAQ. This CDR3 spans 13 amino acids. The CDR3 bases are TGTGCCAGCAGCTTATGGGGGGAGTACGAGCAGTACTTC. Its protein is CASSLWGEYEQYF.

This clonotype was seen a few times. The chain carries TRBV7-8 and TRBJ2-1, with TRBD1 matching 9 bases. The germline V gene has CDR1 SGHVS and CDR2 FQNEAQ. CDR3 length equals 14 residues. J lost 7 bases, V lost 3 bases, and 4 bases had no gene match. The CDR3 bases are TGTGCCAGCAGCTTCCATGGACAGGGGAATGAGCAGTTCTTC. Translation: CASSFHGQGNEQFF.

This clonotype was seen more than once but under ten times. V and J are TRBV12-3 or TRBV12-4 and TRBJ1-6; TRBD1 matches at 10 bases. V shed 1 base and J 4 bases; nucleotides not matched to a gene: 1. This CDR3 is 16 amino acids long. In nucleotides, the CDR3 is TGTGCCAGCAGTTTAGAGGGACAGGGGTATAATTCACCCCTCCACTTT. Amino acids: CASSLEGQGYNSPLHF.

The chain recombines TRBV29-1 with TRBJ2-7, with D unresolved. Germline V CDR1 and CDR2: SQVTM, ANQGSEA. Trimming left V 4 bases short and J 3 bases short, with 10 bases between. The CDR3 has 12 residues. The CDR3 DNA reads TGCAGCGTTGTATCCAGGCTCTACGAGCAGTACTTC. As protein: CSVVSRLYEQYF.

This chain connects TRBV7-2 to TRBJ2-5; D possibly corresponds to TRBD1 (5 bases). V was cut by 4 bases and J by 6 bases, with 15 bases left in between. The CDR3 contains 14 residues. Per germline, CDR1 SGHTA and CDR2 FQGNSA. CDR3 region: CASSSPEGAKTQYF. As DNA, the CDR3 is TGTGCCAGCAGCTCCCCTGAAGGGGCAAAGACCCAGTACTTC. Supplemented by reference TRBV7-2 and TRBJ2-5, the full variable domain reads GAGVSQSPSNKVTEKGKDVELRCDPISGHTALYWYRQSLGQGLEFLIYFQGNSAPDKSGLPSDRFSAERTGGSVSTLTIQRTQQEDSAVYLCASSSPEGAKTQYFGPGTRLLVL.

This rearrangement joins TRBV7-9 to TRBJ2-2, with 8 bases matching TRBD2. Germline V gene lookup returns CDR1 SEHNR and CDR2 FQNEAQ (reference sequence). V gave up 3 bases and J gave up 7 bases; unmatched junction bases: 4. The CDR3 is made up of 14 amino acids. CDR3 region: CASSFKRENGELFF. CDR3 in DNA: TGTGCCAGCAGCTTTAAGCGGGAGAACGGGGAGCTGTTTTTT.

V and J are TRBV4-1 and TRBJ1-4; D not resolved. This CDR3 contains 15 residues. The germline V and J ends were trimmed by 1 base and 5 bases, with 11 bases remaining between them. CDR1 MGHRA and CDR2 YSYEKL come from the germline V gene. The CDR3 nucleotides read TGCGCCAGCAGCCAAGTGGAGGGTTTCAATGAAAAACTGTTTTTT. Amino acids: CASSQVEGFNEKLFF.

At least ten counts were recorded for this clonotype. The V and J genes are TRBV7-9 and TRBJ2-1; the match to TRBD2 covers 7 bases. CDR3 size: 15 residues. Per the germline V gene, CDR1 is SEHNR and CDR2 is FQNEAQ (reference sequence). Germline trimming cut 5 bases from V and 7 bases from J; bases unmatched to any gene: 11. DNA of the CDR3: TGTGCCAGCAGCAAGAGCGGGAACAACCTGAATGAGCAGTTCTTC. Translated, it gives CASSKSGNNLNEQFF.

The rearrangement links TRBV12-3 or TRBV12-4 to TRBJ2-3; 14 bases match TRBD2. This CDR3 has 16 amino acids. V shed 5 bases and J 4 bases; nucleotides not matched to a gene: 5. The CDR3, as DNA: TGTGCCAGCAGTACAGGGACTAGCGGGAGCGCAGATACGCAGTATTTT. Amino acid sequence: CASSTGTSGSADTQYF.

There are a few counts of this clonotype. The chain is built from TRBV7-9 and TRBJ2-5; no definite D call. V was pared by 8 bases and J by 7 bases, with 14 bases between. Germline loops: CDR1 SEHNR, CDR2 FQNEAQ (reference sequence). The CDR3 is 12 amino acids. CDR3 bases: TGTGCCAGCGGGGTCCCCGAAGGGACCCAGTACTTC. Protein: CASGVPEGTQYF.

This clonotype was seen at least ten times. The chain has TRBV7-8 and TRBJ1-4; no reliable D call. Germline CDR1 reads SGHVS; CDR2 reads FQNEAQ. The CDR3 loop spans 15 amino acids. Between the trimmed V and J ends, which lost 2 bases and 6 bases, there was a span of 13 bases. Here the CDR3 reads CASSLIGQKYEKLFF. As DNA, the CDR3 is TGTGCCAGCAGCTTAATAGGCCAGAAGTATGAAAAACTGTTTTTT.

In this sample, this clonotype turned up a few times. This chain joins TRBV7-2 and TRBJ1-1; unclear D gene. Germline V lookup: CDR1 SGHTA, CDR2 FQGNSA. This CDR3 spans 13 amino acids. The germline V and J ends were trimmed by 5 bases and 6 bases, with 13 bases remaining between them. CDR3 amino acids: CASSIRASAEAFF. For the CDR3, the DNA is TGTGCCAGCAGCATTAGGGCGAGCGCTGAAGCTTTCTTT.

The chain couples TRBV19 to TRBJ1-3; possibly TRBD1 for D (5 bases). CDR3 length: 14 residues. The germline gives CDR1 LNHDA, CDR2 SQIVND (reference sequence). Trimming stripped 7 bases from V and 7 bases from J, with 17 bases between. The CDR3 bases are TGTGCCAGTATCGACACCTTTGGGGGTAACACCATATATTTT. It specifies CASIDTFGGNTIYF.

The table lists this clonotype with a count of one. This chain uses TRBV6-1 with TRBJ1-6; tentatively, D is TRBD1 (6 bases). Trimming removed 6 bases at V and 4 bases at J, with 16 bases between. This CDR3 spans 16 amino acids. Germline CDR1 and CDR2: MNHNS and SASEGT. The CDR3 loop reads CASRDPRTVYNSPLHF. The CDR3 region has the DNA TGTGCCAGCAGGGACCCTCGGACAGTTTATAATTCACCCCTCCACTTT.

Worth noting for this clonotype: Being one base from a much bigger clone, this may be a read error. The chain links TRBV6-2 or TRBV6-3 to TRBJ2-7, with 7 positions matching TRBD2. This CDR3 comprises 14 residues. CDR1 MNHEY and CDR2 SVGEGT come from the germline V gene. In DNA, the CDR3 is TGTGTCAGCAGTTACCGCGGGGGAGACTACGAGCAGTACTTC. Translation: CVSSYRGGDYEQYF.

This clonotype was detected a few times. The rearrangement uses TRBV7-2 and TRBJ2-2; 7 positions agree with TRBD1. V lost 3 bases to trimming and J lost 6 bases; unmatched junction nucleotides: 4. From germline, CDR1 is SGHTA and CDR2 FQGNSA. There are 14 residues in the CDR3. CDR3 nucleotides: TGTGCCAGCAGCTTCAATCAGGGGGCCGGGGAGCTGTTTTTT. Amino acids: CASSFNQGAGELFF.

V and J are TRBV12-3 or TRBV12-4 and TRBJ1-3, with a weak D call TRBD1 (6 bases). Trimming took off 2 bases at V and 2 bases at J, with 13 bases between the two ends. The CDR3 is made up of 16 amino acids. CDR3 nucleotides: TGTGCCAGCAGTTTACGTGGACAGCCGCCTGGAAACACCATATATTTT. It translates to CASSLRGQPPGNTIYF.